This T cell receptor beta chain was recovered during a study of cytomegalovirus exposure and HLA in healthy donors. Germline V gives CDR1 SGHTA, CDR2 FQGNSA. V shed 1 base and J 9 bases; nucleotides not matched to a gene: 10. The CDR3 totals 17 residues. In the case of this clone: Its antigen is undetermined.

Findings and limits, study-wide: Sequencing likely generated an artifact that appeared as a cluster of highly shared sequence variants. In vitro work confirmed that a few CMV-associated chains recognize CMV antigens.

Use of 60 Vbeta and 13 Jbeta primers characterized the PCR. Sequencing used immunoSEQ multiplex PCR; TCRdb keeps in-frame clones, though not all of them. This sample has about 180,000 clones, with just under 80% found just once. This sequence was found in a woman aged 30 to 39 in good health and CMV-seronegative. The sequenced material came from PBMCs. V usage is TRBV7-2 and J usage is TRBJ2-7; 15 nucleotides align to TRBD2. The CDR3 DNA reads TGTGCCAGCAGCTTAGTGATCGCGGGACTAGCGGGGGGATCGCAGTACTTC. Protein: CASSLVIAGLAGGSQYF.